The present T cell receptor (beta chain) was sequenced within a study of molecular identifiers for immune sequencing clone quantification. Study-wide findings and caveats: For effector cells, clones above 20 RNA copies held over 98% of molecules; for naive cells, under 1%.

TCRdb recomputed calls from the PCR reads with MiXCR, one row per CDR3 protein. This table has 350,000 or so distinct CDR3 sequences, 20% to 25% appearing once. The sorting of naive CD8 T cells used the CD8+CD4-CCR7+CD45RA+ phenotype. This clonotype was counted between two and nine times. The target antigen is unknown. CDR1 and CDR2 from the germline V gene are LGHNA and YSLEER. The ends were cut back, 2 bases at V and 5 bases at J, with 12 bases in the middle. The CDR3 extends over 14 amino acids. This sequence originates from a human donor in good health. Some libraries in this study had Jurkat cell RNA spiked in. The chain combines TRBV4-3 with TRBJ2-5; D call uncertain. The sequencing sample was made of naive CD8+ T cells from blood, with Jurkat cell RNA spiked in. The sample's subset: FACS-sorted CD8+CD4-CCR7+CD45RA+ naive T cells. CDR3 loop: CASSQYTVGETQYF. As DNA, the CDR3 is TGCGCCAGCAGCCAATACACGGTCGGGGAGACCCAGTACTTC.